Each of the 26 T cell receptor beta chains below was sequenced from the same sample in a study of TIL therapy for anti-PD-1-resistant metastatic lung cancer. The libraries were made with immunoSEQ v3. The repertoire was sequenced with immunoSEQ multiplex PCR; TCRdb's copy has only in-frame clones and lacks some. The table includes approximately 50,000 clones, less than 80% detected once. Time point of the sample: pre-treatment sample, taken before nivolumab and TIL therapy. The sample in question was blood, obtained at baseline. These receptors were taken from a man between 70 and 80 years old with non-small cell lung cancer.

V is TRBV14 and J is TRBJ2-1; unclear D gene. Looked up from germline, CDR1 is SGHDN and CDR2 is FVKESK. The CDR3 totals 15 residues. Trimming cost V 4 bases and J 2 bases, with 12 bases left between them. The CDR3 bases are TGTGCCAGCAGCCGATCGGGTAGTCCCTACAATGAGCAGTTCTTC. It yields the protein CASSRSGSPYNEQFF.

This clone was counted only a few times. The rearrangement joins TRBV7-3 to TRBJ2-5; 10 bases fit TRBD1. Germline trimming cut 5 bases from V and 2 bases from J; bases unmatched to any gene: 5. The CDR3 covers 15 residues. Germline V CDR1 and CDR2: SGHTA, FQGTGA. The CDR3 DNA follows: TGTGCCAGCAGCCCCGGACAGGGGGGGCAAGAGACCCAGTACTTC. It codes for CASSPGQGGQETQYF.

The J gene is TRBJ2-3, the V gene TRBV7-9; TRBD1 might be the D (6 bases). The CDR3 loop spans 14 amino acids. Germline V gives CDR1 SEHNR, CDR2 FQNEAQ (reference sequence). V lost 0 bases and J lost 4, with 8 bases in between. CDR3 DNA sequence: TGTGCCAGCAGCTTAGCGCAGGGGTCAGATACGCAGTATTTT. It translates to CASSLAQGSDTQYF.

The genes are TRBV5-4 and TRBJ2-5, with TRBD2 matching 11 bases. CDR1 is SGHNT, CDR2 YYREEE, per germline (reference sequence). V lost 0 bases to trimming and J lost 1 base; unmatched junction nucleotides: 2. This CDR3 has 16 residues. CDR3 region: CASSLGSGRAQETQYF. The CDR3 bases are TGTGCCAGCAGCTTGGGTAGCGGGAGGGCCCAAGAGACCCAGTACTTC.

The count of this clone is one. The chain carries TRBV28 and TRBJ2-1; 9 nucleotides agree with TRBD2. Germline V gene sequence: CDR1 MDHEN, CDR2 SYDVKM. The CDR3 totals 15 residues. Trimming cost V 7 bases and J 8 bases; bases outside gene matches: 12. CDR3 in amino acids: CASIRLAGRRDEQFF. The CDR3 nucleotides read TGTGCCAGCATCCGCCTAGCGGGGAGGAGGGATGAGCAGTTCTTC.

The chain combines TRBV7-2 with TRBJ2-5; D remains ambiguous. Germline lookup yields CDR1 SGHTA and CDR2 FQGNSA. V was shortened by 1 base and J by 4 bases, with 7 bases between the two germline ends. The CDR3 is 13 amino acids. In DNA, the CDR3 is TGTGCCAGCAGCTTAGACGGGTTAGAGACCCAGTACTTC. Translated: CASSLDGLETQYF.

The V and J genes are TRBV7-9 and TRBJ2-1, with TRBD2 matching 10 bases. CDR3 length equals 18 residues. V was pared by 2 bases and J by 5 bases, with 12 bases of the junction left unmatched. From germline, CDR1 is SEHNR and CDR2 FQNEAQ (reference sequence). CDR3 loop: CASSLPPRLAGANNEQFF. The CDR3 nucleotides are TGTGCCAGCAGCTTACCTCCCCGCCTAGCGGGAGCCAACAATGAGCAGTTCTTC.

The genes are TRBV5-1 and TRBJ2-7; D is ambiguous. CDR3 size: 13 residues. CDR1 is SGHRS, CDR2 YFSETQ, per germline. The V and J ends lost 0 bases and 0 bases respectively, with 4 bases between them. The CDR3 loop reads CASSLVASYEQYF. The CDR3 DNA reads TGCGCCAGCAGCTTGGTTGCCTCCTACGAGCAGTACTTC.

The chain uses TRBV4-2 and TRBJ2-7, with 7 bases fitting TRBD2. V lost 1 base, J lost 3 bases, and 3 bases stayed unmatched. Germline CDR1 is LGHNA and CDR2 is YNFKEQ. There are 14 residues in the CDR3. The CDR3 protein is CASSQALADYEQYF. As DNA, the CDR3 is TGTGCCAGCAGCCAAGCGCTAGCGGACTACGAGCAGTACTTC.

The chain carries TRBV2 and TRBJ1-4; no firm D call. The CDR3 runs to 14 residues. The V and J ends lost 7 bases and 4 bases respectively, with 13 bases between them. The germline CDR1 and CDR2 sequences are SNHLY and FYNNEI. CDR3 sequence reads: CASISPDNNEKLFF. CDR3 DNA: TGTGCCAGCATCAGCCCCGATAATAATGAAAAACTGTTTTTT.

The chain employs TRBV7-3 and TRBJ1-1; D is uncertain. Germline lookup yields CDR1 SGHTA and CDR2 FQGTGA. Trimming shortened V by 2 bases and J by 0 bases, and 10 bases separated the two germline ends. CDR3 length: 15 amino acids. The CDR3 DNA follows: TGTGCCAGCAGCTTAGATTGGGCTTTGAACACTGAAGCTTTCTTT. Translating it yields CASSLDWALNTEAFF.

The chain employs TRBV5-4 and TRBJ2-7; 14 nucleotides match TRBD2. This CDR3 is 15 amino acids long. J gave up 6 bases and V 3 bases, and 5 bases lay outside the gene matches. Germline CDR1 SGHNT, CDR2 YYREEE (reference sequence). The CDR3 here is CASSSGLAGAREQYF. Written as DNA, the CDR3 is TGTGCCAGCAGCTCGGGACTAGCGGGAGCTCGCGAGCAGTACTTC.

This sequence joins TRBV11-2 and TRBJ2-3, with D tentatively TRBD2 (6 bases). CDR3 length equals 14 residues. V was pared by 3 bases and J by 3 bases, with 10 bases between. The germline CDR1 and CDR2 sequences are SGHAT and FQNNGV. The CDR3 DNA reads TGTGCCAGCAGCTTGGGGACTCGAACAGATACGCAGTATTTT. Protein sequence: CASSLGTRTDTQYF. The full variable domain, its missing parts supplied by reference TRBV11-2 and TRBJ2-3, is EAGVAQSPRYKIIEKRQSVAFWCNPISGHATLYWYQQILGQGPKLLIQFQNNGVVDDSQLPKDRFSAERLKGVDSTLKIQPAKLEDSAVYLCASSLGTRTDTQYFGPGTRLTVL.

The V gene is TRBV6-5, the J gene TRBJ1-1, with TRBD1 as a possible D gene (5 bases). Germline V gene sequence: CDR1 MNHEY, CDR2 SVGAGI. There are 11 residues in the CDR3. Trimming shortened V by 11 bases and J by 7 bases, and 14 bases separated the two germline ends. CDR3 nucleotide sequence: TGTGCCGCACGGGGGTCGGGTGAAGCTTTCTTT. Translating it yields CAARGSGEAFF.

The genes are TRBV5-4 and TRBJ2-3, with 10 nucleotides matching TRBD1. Germline V lookup: CDR1 SGHNT, CDR2 YYREEE (reference sequence). V lost 4 bases, J lost 4 bases, and 9 bases stayed unmatched. The CDR3 sequence is 16 residues long. This CDR3 is CASSQRQGAGSDTQYF. CDR3 nucleotide sequence: TGTGCCAGCAGCCAGAGACAGGGGGCAGGATCAGATACGCAGTATTTT.

This chain connects TRBV5-4 to TRBJ2-3, with D maybe TRBD2 (6 bases). The ends were cut back, 5 bases at V and 3 bases at J, with 22 bases in the middle. The germline V gene has CDR1 SGHNT and CDR2 YYREEE (reference sequence). The CDR3 runs 17 residues. CDR3 sequence reads: CASRVGGSEGFTDTQYF. For the CDR3, the DNA is TGTGCCAGCAGGGTTGGAGGGTCCGAGGGTTTTACAGATACGCAGTATTTT.

This chain uses TRBV5-1 with TRBJ2-4; no clear D gene. The CDR3 spans 15 residues. Germline CDR1 reads SGHRS; CDR2 reads YFSETQ. Trimming removed 5 bases at V and 0 bases at J, with 12 bases between. CDR3 nucleotide sequence: TGCGCCAGCAGGCAAGCTGCCCTAGCCAAAAACATTCAGTACTTC. Its translation is CASRQAALAKNIQYF.

The chain joins TRBV29-1 to TRBJ1-5; D gene ambiguous. V was clipped by 0 bases and J by 12 bases, with 18 bases between them. The V gene's germline CDR1 is SQVTM and CDR2 ANQGSEA. The CDR3 length is 14 residues. The CDR3: CSVEEGAGHRHQHF. CDR3 nucleotide sequence: TGCAGCGTTGAAGAGGGTGCAGGCCATCGGCACCAGCATTTT.

The CDR3 nucleotides read TGTGCCAGCAGCATGTCAGGATTCTCCTACGAGCAGTACTTC. It yields the protein CASSMSGFSYEQYF. This chain joins TRBV6-5 and TRBJ2-7; D remains unclear. Germline V lookup: CDR1 MNHEY, CDR2 SVGAGI. The CDR3 has 14 amino acids. V dropped 6 bases and J dropped 0 bases, with 12 bases sitting between them.

The rearrangement uses TRBV5-1 and TRBJ2-2; D call uncertain. From germline, CDR1 is SGHRS and CDR2 YFSETQ. This CDR3 has 16 residues. Trimming removed 2 bases from V and 2 bases from J, with 13 bases in between. DNA of the CDR3: TGCGCCAGCAGCTTTTCGGCAGGATATAACACCGGGGAGCTGTTTTTT. This translates into CASSFSAGYNTGELFF.

This chain links TRBV25-1 with TRBJ2-1, with TRBD2 matching over 10 bases. The germline V gene has CDR1 MGHDK and CDR2 SYGVNS. CDR3 length equals 15 residues. Losses at the gene ends were 6 bases for V and 5 bases for J; bases not matched to a gene: 7. The CDR3: CASRIAGGYNNEQFF. The CDR3 nucleotides read TGTGCCAGCAGGATAGCGGGAGGTTATAACAATGAGCAGTTCTTC.

V and J are TRBV5-1 and TRBJ1-2, with a possible D match to TRBD1 (5 bases). V was pared by 0 bases and J by 4 bases, with 16 bases between. Germline V lookup: CDR1 SGHRS, CDR2 YFSETQ. This CDR3 is built from 16 residues. As DNA, the CDR3 is TGCGCCAGCAGCTTGGCACCGGACCGGACACTCTATGGCTACACCTTC. Its protein product is CASSLAPDRTLYGYTF.

CDR3 in amino acids: CASSVSGAHLDLVGYEQYF. The CDR3 nucleotides are TGTGCCAGCAGCGTATCGGGGGCGCACCTTGACTTGGTTGGCTACGAGCAGTACTTC. V is TRBV9 and J is TRBJ2-7; D possibly matches TRBD1 or TRBD2 (6 bases each). The CDR3 totals 19 residues. In germline, CDR1 is SGDLS, CDR2 YYNGEE. V lost 1 base and J 3 bases, leaving 26 bases between the germline ends.

In DNA form, the CDR3 reads TGTGCCTACTACAGGGGCGACAGGAGCACAGATACGCAGTATTTT. This gives the protein CAYYRGDRSTDTQYF. The chain is built from TRBV30 and TRBJ2-3; TRBD1 aligns across 7 bases. In germline, CDR1 is GTSNPN, CDR2 SVGIG (reference sequence). CDR3 length: 15 residues. V dropped 7 bases and J dropped 0; count of bases not matched to a gene: 10.

This clone has more than one count but fewer than ten. This rearrangement joins TRBV28 to TRBJ1-5; 7 nucleotides line up with TRBD1. Germline V lookup: CDR1 MDHEN, CDR2 SYDVKM. The CDR3 is 14 residues long. The ends lost 8 bases at V and 5 bases at J; junction bases unmatched: 9. CDR3 amino acids: CASESGQIDQPQHF. The CDR3 nucleotides read TGTGCCAGCGAGTCGGGACAGATTGATCAGCCCCAGCATTTT.

This chain uses TRBV7-9 with TRBJ2-3, with TRBD1 identical over 8 bases. The J segment lost 0 bases and the V segment lost 2 bases, leaving 4 bases of the junction unmatched. The CDR3 extends over 16 amino acids. Germline lookup yields CDR1 SEHNR and CDR2 FQNEAQ (reference sequence). The CDR3 sequence: CASSLSQGASTDTQYF. The CDR3 DNA is TGTGCCAGCAGCTTAAGTCAGGGGGCGAGCACAGATACGCAGTATTTT.